Presented here are 19 T cell receptor beta chains from one specimen sequenced in a study of relationships among human T cell subsets. Semiquantitative ARM-PCR amplified T cell receptor alpha and beta CDR3 regions from mRNA. In ARM-PCR, communal superprimers followed tagged nested gene-specific primers for exponential amplification. One entry per CDR3 protein, called by TCRdb with MiXCR from the multiplex PCR reads. The sample includes some 14,000 distinct CDR3 sequences, 60% seen only once; the top ten take 2.1%. CD4+CD25+ regulatory T cells came from anti-CD25 bead selection of positively selected CD4+ cells. What was sequenced was Tregs sorted from blood. The receptor set was obtained from a man aged 40-55 years in good health.

Points on this clonotype: One end of the junction varies from germline; a read error may be responsible. CDR3 sequence reads: CASGFRRAREKINEQFF. CDR3 DNA: TGTGCCAGCGGTTTCCGACGGGCGCGGGAGAAAATCAATGAGCAGTTCTTC. The chain employs TRBV27 and TRBJ2-1, with TRBD2 matching over 7 bases. The CDR3 is 17 residues long. In germline, CDR1 is MNHEY, CDR2 SMNVEV (reference sequence).

This clonotype came up once. The chain combines TRBV28 with TRBJ2-5, with D possibly being TRBD2 (6 bases). V was pared by 3 bases and J by 9 bases, with 17 bases between. The length of the CDR3 is 14 residues. Per germline, CDR1 MDHEN and CDR2 SYDVKM. Written as DNA, the CDR3 is TGTGCCAGCAGTTTGGGGACTGGGCTCGGGGCCCAGTACTTC. This encodes CASSLGTGLGAQYF.

This clonotype was seen a handful of times. This chain connects TRBV2 to TRBJ1-5; D unclear. Germline V gene sequence: CDR1 SNHLY, CDR2 FYNNEI. This CDR3 is built from 14 residues. V was trimmed by 7 bases and J by 0 bases, leaving 10 bases between them. The CDR3, as DNA: TGTGCCAGCAAAAGGACGGATAGCAATCAGCCCCAGCATTTT. It yields the protein CASKRTDSNQPQHF.

This clonotype has more than one count but fewer than ten. V is TRBV30 and J is TRBJ1-1; TRBD1 agrees at 8 bases. Germline V gene lookup returns CDR1 GTSNPN and CDR2 SVGIG (reference sequence). The V segment lost 2 bases and the J segment 2 bases; nucleotides outside the gene matches: 7. This CDR3 contains 15 residues. CDR3 coding DNA: TGTGCCTGGAGTCCAGCGGACAGGGACAACACTGAAGCTTTCTTT. It yields the protein CAWSPADRDNTEAFF. Full variable domain (outside the CDR3, taken from reference TRBV30 and TRBJ1-1): SQTIHQWPATLVQPVGSPLSLECTVEGTSNPNLYWYRQAAGRGLQLLFYSVGIGQISSEVPQNLSASRPQDRQFILSSKKLLLSDSGFYLCAWSPADRDNTEAFFGQGTRLTVV.

This clonotype has more than one count but fewer than ten. The chain carries TRBV5-1 and TRBJ1-1, with 12 bases lining up with TRBD1. After removal of 4 bases from V and 5 bases from J, the junction contained 9 bases not matched to a gene. The germline CDR1 and CDR2 sequences are SGHRS and YFSETQ. The CDR3 loop spans 16 amino acids. The CDR3 is CASSGGQGAAITEAFF. In DNA, the CDR3 is TGCGCCAGCAGCGGGGGACAGGGGGCGGCGATTACTGAAGCTTTCTTT. The full variable domain, completed using reference TRBV5-1 and TRBJ1-1, is KAGVTQTPRYLIKTRGQQVTLSCSPISGHRSVSWYQQTPGQGLQFLFEYFSETQRNKGNFPGRFSGRQFSNSRSEMNVSTLELGDSALYLCASSGGQGAAITEAFFGQGTRLTVV.

The chain is built from TRBV5-4 and TRBJ2-3; no definite D call. Germline V lookup: CDR1 SGHNT, CDR2 YYREEE (reference sequence). The CDR3 contains 13 residues. Trimming pared 0 bases from V and 1 base from J, leaving 3 bases between. The CDR3 nucleotides read TGTGCCAGCAGCTTGGCGGGCACAGATACGCAGTATTTT. Amino acid sequence: CASSLAGTDTQYF. The whole variable domain, filled in from reference TRBV5-4 and TRBJ2-3, reads ETGVTQSPTHLIKTRGQQVTLRCSSQSGHNTVSWYQQALGQGPQFIFQYYREEENGRGNFPPRFSGLQFPNYSSELNVNALELDDSALYLCASSLAGTDTQYFGPGTRLTVL.

The chain is built from TRBV30 and TRBJ1-2; the D gene is possibly TRBD1 (5 bases). Between the trimmed V and J ends, which lost 2 bases and 5 bases, there was a span of 9 bases. This CDR3 region has 12 residues. Germline-derived CDR1 and CDR2 are GTSNPN and SVGIG (reference sequence). CDR3 DNA sequence: TGTGCCTGGAGTCCGGGACGGTATGGCTACACCTTC. Its translation: CAWSPGRYGYTF.

V and J are TRBV7-9 and TRBJ1-3; D remains unclear. The CDR3 spans 13 residues. V was shortened by 1 base and J by 7 bases, with 8 bases between the two germline ends. The germline CDR1 and CDR2 sequences are SEHNR and FQNEAQ (reference sequence). The CDR3 here is CASSLVGSNTIYF. The CDR3, as DNA: TGTGCCAGCAGCTTAGTGGGCTCCAACACCATATATTTT.

The chain recombines TRBV20-1 with TRBJ2-3; 16 bases fit TRBD2. V shed 8 bases and J 2 bases; nucleotides not matched to a gene: 13. CDR3 length: 18 amino acids. Germline CDR1 DFQATT, CDR2 SNEGSKA (reference sequence). The CDR3 DNA is TGCAGTCCACCGGGACTAGCGGGAGGGAGGCGACACACAGATACGCAGTATTTT. Protein product: CSPPGLAGGRRHTDTQYF.

This clonotype was seen a handful of times. The chain combines TRBV10-3 with TRBJ2-3, with D tentatively TRBD1 or TRBD2 (5 bases each). Trimming took 3 bases from V and 2 from J, leaving 9 bases between them. The CDR3 is 14 amino acids. The germline V gene encodes CDR1 ENHRY and CDR2 SYGVKD. The CDR3: CAISDRDHTDTQYF. The CDR3 nucleotides are TGTGCCATCAGTGACAGGGACCACACAGATACGCAGTATTTT.

The V and J genes are TRBV12-3 or TRBV12-4 and TRBJ2-1, with 7 bases identical to TRBD2. The CDR3 totals 15 residues. With 6 bases clipped from V and 3 bases from J, the junction kept 8 bases outside the gene matches. The CDR3 spells CASRAASGNYNEQFF. CDR3 nucleotides: TGTGCCAGCAGGGCAGCTAGCGGAAACTACAATGAGCAGTTCTTC.

The chain recombines TRBV5-8 with TRBJ2-7, with TRBD1 identical over 9 bases. With 4 bases clipped from V and 2 bases from J, the junction kept 1 base outside the gene matches. The CDR3 loop spans 13 amino acids. Germline values: CDR1 SGHTS, CDR2 YDEGEE. The CDR3 loop reads CASSRTGAYEQYF. CDR3 nucleotides: TGTGCCAGCAGCCGGACAGGGGCCTACGAGCAGTACTTC.

This rearrangement joins TRBV6-5 to TRBJ2-7; D tentatively fits TRBD1 or TRBD2 (5 bases each). CDR1 is MNHEY, CDR2 SVGAGI, per germline. Trimming pared 4 bases from V and 1 base from J, leaving 17 bases between. The CDR3 extends over 16 amino acids. In DNA, the CDR3 is TGTGCCAGCAGTTTAGCCGGGGACGAGATGTCCTACGAGCAGTACTTC. Amino acid sequence: CASSLAGDEMSYEQYF.

The V and J genes are TRBV5-1 and TRBJ2-1, with a weak D call TRBD2 (5 bases). Trimming took 0 bases from V and 6 from J, leaving 16 bases between them. This CDR3 is built from 16 residues. Germline V gene sequence: CDR1 SGHRS, CDR2 YFSETQ. CDR3 region: CASSLAGGLIGNEQFF. DNA for the CDR3: TGCGCCAGCAGCTTGGCCGGCGGGTTAATAGGCAATGAGCAGTTCTTC.

This clonotype was observed a handful of times. The chain uses TRBV11-2 and TRBJ2-7; the match to TRBD1 covers 8 bases. From germline, CDR1 is SGHAT and CDR2 FQNNGV. Unmatched junction bases numbered 8, after V lost 4 bases and J lost 6 bases. The CDR3 loop spans 14 amino acids. CDR3 sequence: CASSSGQVLSEQYF. Written as DNA, the CDR3 is TGTGCCAGCAGCTCGGGACAGGTTCTCTCCGAGCAGTACTTC.

The chain employs TRBV12-3 or TRBV12-4 and TRBJ2-7, with TRBD1 identical over 7 bases. V trimming: 8 bases; J trimming: 4 bases; junction bases outside the gene matches: 8. This CDR3 spans 13 amino acids. For the CDR3, the DNA is TGTGCCAGCGGTCGGCCAGGGGGATACGAGCAGTACTTC. It encodes CASGRPGGYEQYF.

The chain joins TRBV11-2 to TRBJ2-5; D possibly corresponds to TRBD2 (7 bases). CDR3 length: 14 amino acids. V gave up 5 bases and J gave up 4 bases, with 14 bases separating them. Germline V gene lookup returns CDR1 SGHAT and CDR2 FQNNGV. CDR3 loop: CASSKQGGGETQYF. CDR3 nucleotide sequence: TGTGCCAGCAGCAAACAGGGAGGGGGAGAGACCCAGTACTTC.

J is TRBJ2-5 and V is TRBV28; a possible D gene is TRBD1 (6 bases). The V end lost 4 bases, the J end lost 2 bases, and 11 bases lay between the germline ends. Germline V gene data show CDR1 as MDHEN and CDR2 as SYDVKM. The CDR3 runs to 14 residues. CDR3 sequence: CASSSSQGQETQYF. DNA of the CDR3: TGTGCCAGCAGTTCCTCACAGGGTCAAGAGACCCAGTACTTC.

This clonotype was found a few times. The chain has TRBV5-1 and TRBJ2-6, with D uncertain. Germline V gene data show CDR1 as SGHRS and CDR2 as YFSETQ. The germline V and J ends were trimmed by 0 bases and 0 bases, with 7 bases remaining between them. This CDR3 contains 16 residues. This chain's CDR3 is CASSLGSSSGANVLTF. Written as DNA, the CDR3 is TGCGCCAGCAGCTTGGGGAGTAGCTCTGGGGCCAACGTCCTGACTTTC. Variable domain in full (rest from reference TRBV5-1 and TRBJ2-6): KAGVTQTPRYLIKTRGQQVTLSCSPISGHRSVSWYQQTPGQGLQFLFEYFSETQRNKGNFPGRFSGRQFSNSRSEMNVSTLELGDSALYLCASSLGSSSGANVLTFGAGSRLTVL.